This T cell receptor beta chain was sequenced for a study of blood T cell repertoires in COVID-19. The protocol was immunoSEQ multiplex PCR, while the TCRdb copy is restricted to in-frame clones and leaves out a portion. The sample consists of around 56,000 clones, around 67% of them appearing once. The receptor comes from a woman in her sixties or seventies with acute or convalescent COVID-19. Sequencing was performed on peripheral blood.

The CDR3 coding sequence is TGTGCCAGCAGCCAAGAATCCGCGGGATCACCCCTCCACTTT. Its translation: CASSQESAGSPLHF. This chain uses TRBV4-2 with TRBJ1-6; no clear D. The CDR3 is made up of 14 amino acids. Germline V gives CDR1 LGHNA, CDR2 YNFKEQ. Trimming pared 0 bases from V and 10 bases from J, leaving 10 bases between.